These 23 T cell receptor beta chains were all obtained from the same sample, sequenced in a study of blood T cell repertoires in COVID-19. The assay was immunoSEQ multiplex PCR, and TCRdb's table has in-frame clones only and misses some. The repertoire holds about 500,000 clones, with roughly 89% as singletons. Input material: peripheral blood. Receptors were obtained from a woman aged 45-59 years with COVID-19, enrolled during active disease.

This chain links TRBV9 with TRBJ2-3; 13 bases line up with TRBD2. Germline CDR1 reads SGDLS; CDR2 reads YYNGEE. Trimming at V came to 3 bases and at J to 3 bases, leaving 16 bases not matched to a gene. The CDR3 is 20 residues long. The CDR3 DNA reads as TGTGCCAGCAGCGGAACCGGGACTAGCGGGACCCCAGGCGGGACAGATACGCAGTATTTT. Translating gives CASSGTGTSGTPGGTDTQYF.

On this clone: Different DNA sequences within this sample yield the same CDR3. The rearrangement uses TRBV27 and TRBJ2-3, with 10 nucleotides matching TRBD2. V lost 3 bases to trimming and J lost 1 base; unmatched junction nucleotides: 1. The germline V gene has CDR1 MNHEY and CDR2 SMNVEV (reference sequence). The CDR3 contains 15 residues. In DNA form, the CDR3 reads TGTGCCAGCAGTTTTGGGACTAGCGGCACAGATACGCAGTATTTT. It is translated as CASSFGTSGTDTQYF.

This clone was found a few times. J is TRBJ1-4 and V is TRBV16; possibly TRBD1 for D (5 bases). CDR1 is KGHSY and CDR2 is FQNENV in the germline V gene. Trimming removed 4 bases at V and 0 bases at J, with 6 bases between. The CDR3 runs 14 residues. The chain's CDR3 is CASSRQTTNEKLFF. In nucleotides, the CDR3 is TGTGCCAGCAGCCGACAGACAACTAATGAAAAACTGTTTTTT.

The chain employs TRBV12-3 or TRBV12-4 and TRBJ2-3, with 8 nucleotides matching TRBD2. CDR3 length equals 13 residues. J was trimmed by 6 bases and V by 8 bases; bases with no gene match: 7. CDR3 sequence (DNA): TGTGCCAGCGCGGGGGGTCACATGGATACGCAGTATTTT. It codes for CASAGGHMDTQYF.

The rearrangement joins TRBV7-9 to TRBJ1-5, with TRBD1 as a possible D gene (5 bases). This CDR3 contains 13 residues. Germline V gene data show CDR1 as SEHNR and CDR2 as FQNEAQ (reference sequence). The V end was cut by 6 bases, the J end by 5 bases, with 11 bases between. CDR3 sequence (DNA): TGTGCCAGCAGTCCGTCGGGGGATCAGCCCCAGCATTTT. Protein product: CASSPSGDQPQHF.

The chain is built from TRBV14 and TRBJ1-1; a possible D gene is TRBD1 (6 bases). Per germline, CDR1 SGHDN and CDR2 FVKESK. This CDR3 is built from 15 residues. V gave up 2 bases and J gave up 1 base, with 11 bases separating them. CDR3 loop: CASSQFRTENTEAFF. In DNA, the CDR3 is TGTGCCAGCAGCCAATTCAGGACAGAGAACACTGAAGCTTTCTTT.

The chain carries TRBV7-2 and TRBJ2-3; 12 bases map to TRBD2. CDR1 and CDR2 from the germline V gene are SGHTA and FQGNSA. The V segment lost 3 bases and the J segment 7 bases; nucleotides outside the gene matches: 11. The CDR3 sequence is 17 residues long. CDR3 sequence: CASSFQTSGGQRNTQYF. Here the CDR3 DNA reads TGTGCCAGCAGCTTTCAGACTAGCGGGGGTCAGAGGAATACGCAGTATTTT. Full variable domain (remainder filled in from reference TRBV7-2 and TRBJ2-3): GAGVSQSPSNKVTEKGKDVELRCDPISGHTALYWYRQSLGQGLEFLIYFQGNSAPDKSGLPSDRFSAERTGGSVSTLTIQRTQQEDSAVYLCASSFQTSGGQRNTQYFGPGTRLTVL.

This chain connects TRBV11-2 to TRBJ2-5; 7 nucleotides line up with TRBD1. Trimming removed 7 bases from V and 4 bases from J; junction bases left unmatched: 15. Per germline, CDR1 SGHAT and CDR2 FQNNGV. CDR3 length equals 16 residues. In DNA form, the CDR3 reads TGTGCCAGCACCCAACCCTGGGGACAGTTAGGAGAGACCCAGTACTTC. Translation: CASTQPWGQLGETQYF.

The chain has TRBV7-9 and TRBJ1-1; D uncertain. CDR3 length: 14 residues. The V end was cut by 6 bases, the J end by 3 bases, with 14 bases between. Germline CDR1 SEHNR, CDR2 FQNEAQ (reference sequence). The CDR3, as DNA: TGTGCCAGCAGTTTACCTCTCCCTCACACTGAAGCTTTCTTT. Protein sequence: CASSLPLPHTEAFF.

This clone was seen a few times. The rearrangement uses TRBV7-8 and TRBJ2-5, with 8 bases aligning to TRBD1. After removal of 1 base from V and 2 bases from J, the junction contained 0 bases not matched to a gene. The CDR3 totals 14 residues. CDR1 and CDR2 from the germline V gene are SGHVS and FQNEAQ. The CDR3 DNA sequence: TGTGCCAGCAGCTTAGGACAGGGGCAAGAGACCCAGTACTTC. This encodes CASSLGQGQETQYF.

This clone was counted once. The chain uses TRBV5-5 and TRBJ2-4; unclear D gene. There are 13 residues in the CDR3. Looked up from germline, CDR1 is SGHKS and CDR2 is YYEKEE (reference sequence). The ends were cut back, 0 bases at V and 5 bases at J, with 6 bases in the middle. Here the CDR3 reads CASSLGRQNIQYF. The CDR3 nucleotides are TGTGCCAGCAGCTTGGGGAGACAAAACATTCAGTACTTC.

The V call is TRBV10-2, the J call TRBJ1-5; 7 bases fit TRBD1. There are 13 residues in the CDR3. The trim removed 6 bases at V and 9 bases at J, leaving 8 bases unmatched. Germline CDR1 is WSHSY and CDR2 is SAAADI. CDR3 sequence: CASSDRDPRPQHF. In DNA form, the CDR3 reads TGCGCCAGCAGCGACAGGGACCCTCGGCCCCAGCATTTT.

The chain couples TRBV27 to TRBJ2-2; unclear D gene. Germline CDR1 MNHEY, CDR2 SMNVEV (reference sequence). Trimming shortened V by 3 bases and J by 1 base, and 6 bases separated the two germline ends. This CDR3 has 14 amino acids. The CDR3 DNA follows: TGTGCCAGCAGTTTCAACAGGAACACCGGGGAGCTGTTTTTT. Translated, it gives CASSFNRNTGELFF.

The chain combines TRBV29-1 with TRBJ2-3; TRBD2 aligns across 11 bases. Trimming at V came to 6 bases and at J to 3 bases, leaving 5 bases not matched to a gene. The CDR3 totals 14 residues. The V gene's germline CDR1 is SQVTM and CDR2 ANQGSEA. The CDR3 coding sequence is TGCAGCGTGTCCGGGACTAGCGGTACAGATACGCAGTATTTT. Its translation: CSVSGTSGTDTQYF.

V and J are TRBV6-4 and TRBJ2-7; 7 bases map to TRBD2. The CDR3 extends over 16 amino acids. Germline values: CDR1 MRHNA, CDR2 SNTAGT. V lost 5 bases to trimming and J lost 2 bases; unmatched junction nucleotides: 12. The CDR3, as DNA: TGTGCCAGCAGTCCTAATCCTAGCGGATCACCCTACGAGCAGTACTTC. Translating it yields CASSPNPSGSPYEQYF.

The chain uses TRBV7-2 and TRBJ1-2; D is perhaps TRBD1 (5 bases). The CDR3 sequence is 15 residues long. Looked up from germline, CDR1 is SGHTA and CDR2 is FQGNSA. Trimming pared 5 bases from V and 0 bases from J, leaving 13 bases between. The CDR3 loop is CASSRSGPANYGYTF. Here the CDR3 DNA reads TGTGCCAGCAGCAGATCAGGGCCTGCTAACTATGGCTACACCTTC.

This chain uses TRBV10-3 with TRBJ2-3; no reliable D call. In germline, CDR1 is ENHRY, CDR2 SYGVKD. This CDR3 region has 13 residues. Trimming stripped 0 bases from V and 6 bases from J, with 7 bases between. The CDR3 here is CAISESFYDTQYF. CDR3 bases: TGTGCCATCAGTGAGTCGTTCTACGATACGCAGTATTTT.

The chain couples TRBV3-1 (or the pseudogene TRBV3-2) to TRBJ2-7; 11 bases fit TRBD1. Trimming took 8 bases from V and 7 from J; bases not matched to a gene: 4. The CDR3 contains 12 residues. Germline CDR1 reads LGHDT; CDR2 reads YNNKEL (reference sequence). CDR3 residues: CASRGQGEEQYF. The CDR3 DNA is TGTGCCAGCCGGGGACAGGGGGAAGAGCAGTACTTC.

This chain connects TRBV9 to TRBJ2-3; D gene ambiguous. The germline V gene has CDR1 SGDLS and CDR2 YYNGEE. Trimming pared 4 bases from V and 1 base from J, leaving 4 bases between. There are 12 residues in the CDR3. The CDR3 DNA is TGTGCCAGCAGCTATCGCACAGATACGCAGTATTTT. It encodes CASSYRTDTQYF.

The V and J genes are TRBV19 and TRBJ2-7, with 9 bases that match TRBD1. CDR1 and CDR2 (germline): LNHDA, SQIVND (reference sequence). The CDR3 spans 14 residues. The junction had 5 bases not matched to a gene; V was cut back by 5 bases and J by 3 bases. The CDR3 region is CASSSPGQGYEQYF. DNA for the CDR3: TGTGCCAGTAGTTCCCCGGGACAGGGCTACGAGCAGTACTTC.

The V gene is TRBV19, the J gene TRBJ1-5, with D unresolved. The CDR3 is 15 amino acids. The V gene lost 4 bases and the J gene lost 0 bases, with 10 bases spanning the gap. Germline lookup yields CDR1 LNHDA and CDR2 SQIVND (reference sequence). CDR3 nucleotides: TGTGCCAGTAGTAGTGCAGTTTATAGCAATCAGCCCCAGCATTTT. Amino acids: CASSSAVYSNQPQHF.

The chain is built from TRBV2 and TRBJ1-2, with TRBD1 matching 8 bases. The germline CDR1 and CDR2 sequences are SNHLY and FYNNEI. The CDR3 has 12 amino acids. V lost 5 bases, J lost 8 bases, and 4 bases stayed unmatched. CDR3 nucleotide sequence: TGTGCCAGCAGTTCCGACAGGGGAGGCTACACCTTC. Its protein product is CASSSDRGGYTF.

This sequence joins TRBV29-1 and TRBJ1-4; D unresolved. The V gene lost 5 bases and the J gene lost 5 bases, with 12 bases spanning the gap. The CDR3 is 13 amino acids. Looked up from germline, CDR1 is SQVTM and CDR2 is ANQGSEA. The CDR3 loop is CSVSSTGNEKLFF. For the CDR3, the DNA is TGCAGCGTTTCGTCGACGGGAAATGAAAAACTGTTTTTT.